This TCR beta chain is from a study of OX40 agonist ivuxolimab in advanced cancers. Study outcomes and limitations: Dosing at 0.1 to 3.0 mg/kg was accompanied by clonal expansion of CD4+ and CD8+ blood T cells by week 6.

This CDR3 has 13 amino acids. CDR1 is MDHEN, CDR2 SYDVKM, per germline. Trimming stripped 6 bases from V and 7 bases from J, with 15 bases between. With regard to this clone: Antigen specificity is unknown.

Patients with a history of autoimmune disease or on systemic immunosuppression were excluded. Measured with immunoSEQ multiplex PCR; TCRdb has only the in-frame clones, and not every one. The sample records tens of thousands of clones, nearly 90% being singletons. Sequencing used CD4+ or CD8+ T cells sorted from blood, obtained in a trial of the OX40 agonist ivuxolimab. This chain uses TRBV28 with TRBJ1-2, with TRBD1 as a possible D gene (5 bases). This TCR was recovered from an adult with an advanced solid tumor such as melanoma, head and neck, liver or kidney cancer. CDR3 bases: TGTGCCAGCAGGTCGGGGGGTTTGGCTGGCTACACCTTC. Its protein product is CASRSGGLAGYTF.